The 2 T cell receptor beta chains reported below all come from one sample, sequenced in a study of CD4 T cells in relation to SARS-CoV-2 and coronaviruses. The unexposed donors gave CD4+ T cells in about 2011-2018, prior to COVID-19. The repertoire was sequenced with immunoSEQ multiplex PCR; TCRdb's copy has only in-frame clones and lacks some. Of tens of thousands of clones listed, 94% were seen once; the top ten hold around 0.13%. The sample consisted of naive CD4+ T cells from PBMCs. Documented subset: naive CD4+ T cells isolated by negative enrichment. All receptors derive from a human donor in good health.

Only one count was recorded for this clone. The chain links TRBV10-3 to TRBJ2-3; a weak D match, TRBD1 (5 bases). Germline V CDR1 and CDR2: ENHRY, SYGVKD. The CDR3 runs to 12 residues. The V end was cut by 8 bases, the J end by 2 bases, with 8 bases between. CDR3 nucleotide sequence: TGTGCCATCGCAGGGATCACAGATACGCAGTATTTT. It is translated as CAIAGITDTQYF.

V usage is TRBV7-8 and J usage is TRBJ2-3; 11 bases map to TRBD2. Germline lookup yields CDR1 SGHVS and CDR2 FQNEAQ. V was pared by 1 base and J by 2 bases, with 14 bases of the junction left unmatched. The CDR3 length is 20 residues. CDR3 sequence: CASSLGLRARSGRDTDTQYF. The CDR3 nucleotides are TGTGCCAGCAGCTTAGGTTTACGGGCTCGTAGCGGGAGGGACACAGATACGCAGTATTTT.